This T cell receptor beta chain is drawn from a study of T cell responses to AZD1222 COVID-19 vaccine. There are 14 residues in the CDR3. Germline CDR1 is SQVTM and CDR2 is ANQGSEA. Trimming left V 6 bases short and J 7 bases short, with 19 bases between. Turning to this clone: Its antigen remains unidentified.

Profiling relied on immunoSEQ multiplex PCR, and the TCRdb table lists in-frame clones only, not all of them. The data hold 130,000 or so clones, with about nine tenths observed a single time. Findings and limits, study-wide: At baseline, seropositivity was found in only a handful of AZD1222 recipients.

This TCR came from an adult who received the AZD1222 COVID-19 vaccine. The material was peripheral blood, obtained 28 days after the second AZD1222 dose. The chain couples TRBV29-1 to TRBJ1-5, with no clear D. DNA of the CDR3: TGCAGCGTCCAGACTGGAGGGATTGGACAGCCCCAGCATTTT. This encodes CSVQTGGIGQPQHF.